Below, 27 T cell receptor beta chains from the same sample are listed, as sequenced in a study of human T cells and chemical hapten exposure. Via MiXCR, TCRdb re-called the RACE reads, giving one row per CDR3 protein. The sample has over 35,000 distinct CDR3 sequences, about 3.5% seen once; the top ten hold about 6%. Time point reported: healthy volunteer bleed at 6 weeks. Before extraction, the whole blood was not fractionated, and total RNA was taken from it. The sequencing sample was made of whole blood. These receptor sequences come from a human donor in good health. Some clones in this sample may be carry-over from other donors' samples.

This clonotype was found many times. J is TRBJ2-7 and V is TRBV12-3 or TRBV12-4, with 8 bases aligning to TRBD2. Germline trimming cut 6 bases from V and 7 bases from J; bases unmatched to any gene: 11. This CDR3 comprises 14 residues. CDR3 nucleotides: TGTGCCAGCAGCCTCACGGGGCTAGCGGGTGAGCAGTACTTC. The encoded protein is CASSLTGLAGEQYF.

This clonotype was recorded a few times. The J gene is TRBJ2-3, the V gene TRBV11-2, with 13 bases matching TRBD2. Germline CDR1 reads SGHAT; CDR2 reads FQNNGV. V trimming: 5 bases; J trimming: 3 bases; junction bases outside the gene matches: 5. CDR3 length equals 16 residues. Written as DNA, the CDR3 is TGTGCCAGCAGCCGCACTAGCGGGAGGGCAACAGATACGCAGTATTTT. Protein sequence: CASSRTSGRATDTQYF. Drawing the rest from reference TRBV11-2 and TRBJ2-3, the complete variable domain is EAGVAQSPRYKIIEKRQSVAFWCNPISGHATLYWYQQILGQGPKLLIQFQNNGVVDDSQLPKDRFSAERLKGVDSTLKIQPAKLEDSAVYLCASSRTSGRATDTQYFGPGTRLTVL.

The chain uses TRBV7-3 and TRBJ2-5; TRBD2 is a possible D gene (5 bases). Trimming took off 1 base at V and 4 bases at J, with 10 bases between the two ends. The germline CDR1 and CDR2 sequences are SGHTA and FQGTGA. The CDR3 runs 14 residues. The chain's CDR3 is CASSLRGSGETQYF. CDR3 coding DNA: TGTGCCAGCAGCTTAAGAGGGTCGGGAGAGACCCAGTACTTC.

This clonotype was seen a few times. The V call is TRBV7-8, the J call TRBJ2-3, with 7 nucleotides matching TRBD2. V was pared by 5 bases and J by 3 bases, with 14 bases of the junction left unmatched. Per the germline V gene, CDR1 is SGHVS and CDR2 is FQNEAQ. The CDR3 runs to 17 residues. CDR3 region: CASSPRASGDQTDTQYF. The CDR3 region has the DNA TGTGCCAGCAGCCCCCGGGCTAGCGGAGACCAGACAGATACGCAGTATTTT.

The chain employs TRBV27 and TRBJ2-7; the D gene is possibly TRBD1 (6 bases). V gave up 5 bases and J gave up 4 bases, with 27 bases separating them. The CDR3 is made up of 18 amino acids. Per the germline V gene, CDR1 is MNHEY and CDR2 is SMNVEV (reference sequence). The CDR3 bases are TGTGCCAGCAGTCCAGCGACAGGTTTGAGTTGGGAGTCGTACGAGCAGTACTTC. This translates into CASSPATGLSWESYEQYF.

J is TRBJ2-1 and V is TRBV18, with 9 bases aligning to TRBD1. The ends lost 1 base at V and 5 bases at J; junction bases unmatched: 15. CDR3 length: 19 residues. In germline, CDR1 is KGHSH, CDR2 LQKENI. The CDR3 protein is CASSPLPGQGASLDNEQFF. DNA for the CDR3: TGTGCCAGCTCACCACTACCGGGACAGGGAGCTTCCCTGGACAATGAGCAGTTCTTC.

This rearrangement joins TRBV19 to TRBJ2-1, with TRBD2 matching 11 bases. This CDR3 region has 15 residues. V trimming: 5 bases; J trimming: 9 bases; junction bases outside the gene matches: 9. The germline V gene encodes CDR1 LNHDA and CDR2 SQIVND (reference sequence). CDR3 coding DNA: TGTGCCAGTAGTCAGGGGACTAGCGGAGGGGTTGAGCAGTTCTTC. It specifies CASSQGTSGGVEQFF.

This clonotype has a count of ten or more. J is TRBJ2-4 and V is TRBV30; 7 bases are shared with TRBD1. The CDR3 consists of 17 residues. The ends lost 1 base at V and 3 bases at J; junction bases unmatched: 12. In germline, CDR1 is GTSNPN, CDR2 SVGIG (reference sequence). The DNA of the CDR3 is TGTGCCTGGAGTGCCGGAACACGACAGGGAGACAAAAACATTCAGTACTTC. This sequence encodes CAWSAGTRQGDKNIQYF.

This clonotype was seen a few times. The chain is built from TRBV27 and TRBJ1-5; possible D gene TRBD1, 5 bases. The CDR3 is made up of 17 amino acids. Trimming removed 3 bases at V and 2 bases at J, with 17 bases between. Germline CDR1 reads MNHEY; CDR2 reads SMNVEV (reference sequence). The CDR3 region is CASSFRTPGYGNQPQHF. Here the CDR3 DNA reads TGTGCCAGCAGTTTCCGAACCCCAGGGTACGGCAATCAGCCCCAGCATTTT.

A few counts support this clonotype. V usage is TRBV29-1 and J usage is TRBJ2-7; D not resolved. This CDR3 comprises 13 residues. Trimming took 3 bases from V and 0 from J, leaving 9 bases between them. Germline V lookup: CDR1 SQVTM, CDR2 ANQGSEA. The CDR3 sequence is CSVELVTSYEQYF. In DNA, the CDR3 is TGCAGCGTTGAGTTGGTCACCTCCTACGAGCAGTACTTC.

This clonotype has a count of ten or more. The chain recombines TRBV29-1 with TRBJ1-1; D not resolved. Germline CDR1 reads SQVTM; CDR2 reads ANQGSEA. The CDR3 spans 13 residues. Trimming shortened V by 8 bases and J by 1 base, and 14 bases separated the two germline ends. The CDR3 is CSPEEYPNTEAFF. CDR3 nucleotides: TGCAGCCCCGAAGAGTACCCGAACACTGAAGCTTTCTTT.

At least ten counts were recorded for this clonotype. The chain combines TRBV4-1 with TRBJ2-7, with TRBD2 matching 7 bases. V trimming: 5 bases; J trimming: 3 bases; junction bases outside the gene matches: 10. The CDR3 has 15 amino acids. Germline assignment: CDR1 MGHRA and CDR2 YSYEKL. The CDR3 sequence is CASSDIPAGVYEQYF. In DNA, the CDR3 is TGCGCCAGCAGCGATATTCCTGCGGGAGTCTACGAGCAGTACTTC.

This clonotype has a count of ten or more. The gene calls are TRBV20-1 and TRBJ1-6; 8 bases are shared with TRBD1. The CDR3 is 16 amino acids. The V and J ends lost 3 bases and 8 bases, in that order; junction bases with no gene match: 12. Germline V lookup: CDR1 DFQATT, CDR2 SNEGSKA (reference sequence). CDR3 coding DNA: TGCAGTGCTAGCTGGGGGACAGGCTCCTTGTATTCACCCCTCCACTTT. Residues: CSASWGTGSLYSPLHF.

This clonotype occurred a few times. The chain carries TRBV20-1 and TRBJ1-1; D ambiguous. V lost 7 bases and J 1 base, leaving 13 bases between the germline ends. CDR3 size: 13 residues. The germline CDR1 and CDR2 sequences are DFQATT and SNEGSKA (reference sequence). The CDR3 nucleotides are TGCAGTGAGACGGGCAGCGCGAACACTGAAGCTTTCTTT. It translates to CSETGSANTEAFF.

This clonotype was observed many times. The chain employs TRBV15 and TRBJ1-3; no definite D call. Trimming cost V 1 base and J 14 bases, with 15 bases left between them. Germline CDR1 is LNHNV and CDR2 is YYDKDF (reference sequence). This CDR3 has 13 residues. CDR3 sequence reads: CATSRVPSRDLYF. CDR3 in DNA: TGTGCCACCAGCAGAGTTCCGTCGAGGGATCTATATTTT. The variable domain in full, completed from reference TRBV15 and TRBJ1-3, reads DAMVIQNPRYQVTQFGKPVTLSCSQTLNHNVMYWYQQKSSQAPKLLFHYYDKDFNNEADTPDNFQSRRPNTSFCFLDIRSPGLGDTAMYLCATSRVPSRDLYFGEGSWLTVV.

In this sample, this clonotype turned up many times. The rearrangement joins TRBV5-1 to TRBJ2-7; possibly TRBD2 for D (5 bases). The V end lost 0 bases, the J end lost 6 bases, and 16 bases lay between the germline ends. The V gene's germline CDR1 is SGHRS and CDR2 YFSETQ. The CDR3 is made up of 15 amino acids. CDR3 nucleotide sequence: TGCGCCAGCAGCTTGGTGGCGGGCCAGACTTTCGAGCAGTACTTC. This gives the protein CASSLVAGQTFEQYF.

The chain has TRBV23-1 and TRBJ1-5; no definite D call. TRBV23-1 is treated as an ORF (open reading frame) with a function not yet certain. V was cut by 2 bases and J by 3 bases, with 14 bases left in between. The CDR3 has 16 residues. CDR3 in amino acids: CASSQAVHGVNQPQHF. The CDR3 coding sequence is TGCGCCAGCAGTCAAGCCGTACATGGTGTCAATCAGCCCCAGCATTTT.

This clonotype was recorded at least ten times. This chain joins TRBV12-3 or TRBV12-4 and TRBJ2-1; 9 bases are a match to TRBD2. The CDR3 runs 15 residues. The junction had 6 bases not matched to a gene; V was cut back by 5 bases and J by 4 bases. CDR3 in DNA: TGTGCCAGCAGTCTCGGCGGGGGGGCATACAATGAGCAGTTCTTC. Amino acids: CASSLGGGAYNEQFF.

The rearrangement joins TRBV4-1 to TRBJ2-3; D not resolved. This CDR3 comprises 13 residues. Trimming took off 0 bases at V and 6 bases at J, with 7 bases between the two ends. Germline V gene data show CDR1 as MGHRA and CDR2 as YSYEKL. The CDR3: CASSQDPWDTQYF. The CDR3 nucleotides read TGCGCCAGCAGCCAAGATCCGTGGGATACGCAGTATTTT.

Ten or more counts support this clonotype. The rearrangement uses TRBV28 and TRBJ2-6; no clear D. CDR3 length: 17 residues. From germline, CDR1 is MDHEN and CDR2 SYDVKM. V gave up 0 bases and J gave up 0 bases, with 9 bases separating them. CDR3 bases: TGTGCCAGCAGTTTATGGGCTAGTGCCTCTGGGGCCAACGTCCTGACTTTC. As protein: CASSLWASASGANVLTF.

This clonotype appeared many times. The chain employs TRBV28 and TRBJ2-7, with TRBD2 matching 14 bases. The CDR3 has 16 residues. Germline-derived CDR1 and CDR2 are MDHEN and SYDVKM. Trimming at V came to 5 bases and at J to 2 bases, leaving 5 bases not matched to a gene. This CDR3 is CASSTSTSGRAYEQYF. In nucleotides, the CDR3 is TGTGCCAGCAGTACCTCGACTAGCGGGAGGGCCTACGAGCAGTACTTC.

In its sample, this clonotype was seen many times. The rearrangement joins TRBV6-5 to TRBJ1-6; D is uncertain. With 6 bases removed from V and 0 bases from J, the gap between germline ends came to 6 bases. From germline, CDR1 is MNHEY and CDR2 SVGAGI. The CDR3 covers 14 residues. The CDR3 DNA reads as TGTGCCAGCAGACCGAGCTCCTATAATTCACCCCTCCACTTT. Translating gives CASRPSSYNSPLHF.

This clonotype was detected a few times. V and J are TRBV6-2 or TRBV6-3 and TRBJ2-7, with TRBD1 matching over 8 bases. The length of the CDR3 is 15 residues. Germline V gives CDR1 MNHEY, CDR2 SVGEGT. Unmatched junction bases numbered 10, after V lost 6 bases and J lost 3 bases. CDR3 sequence reads: CASRDLDRGGYEQYF. As DNA, the CDR3 is TGTGCCAGCAGGGATCTCGACAGGGGCGGCTACGAGCAGTACTTC.

This clonotype has a count of ten or more. The genes are TRBV7-9 and TRBJ2-5, with 8 nucleotides matching TRBD1. Unmatched junction bases numbered 11, after V lost 5 bases and J lost 0 bases. CDR1 is SEHNR, CDR2 FQNEAQ, per germline (reference sequence). This CDR3 is 17 amino acids long. The CDR3 sequence: CASSPDWGQADQETQYF. In DNA, the CDR3 is TGTGCCAGCAGCCCCGACTGGGGACAGGCCGACCAAGAGACCCAGTACTTC.

This clonotype has at least ten counts. The chain combines TRBV6-2 or TRBV6-3 with TRBJ1-1; D gene uncertain. V lost 0 bases and J lost 2, with 10 bases in between. CDR1 and CDR2 from the germline V gene are MNHEY and SVGEGT. The CDR3 consists of 15 residues. This CDR3 is CASSYSGRANTEAFF. Here the CDR3 DNA reads TGTGCCAGCAGTTACTCGGGCAGAGCAAACACTGAAGCTTTCTTT.

This clonotype was seen a few times. The chain employs TRBV6-1 and TRBJ1-1, with TRBD1 identical over 7 bases. Germline V CDR1 and CDR2: MNHNS, SASEGT. The CDR3 length is 15 residues. V lost 3 bases and J lost 2; bases outside the gene matches: 6. As DNA, the CDR3 is TGTGCCAGCAGTGATAAGGGGACAGCTAACACTGAAGCTTTCTTT. Translating gives CASSDKGTANTEAFF.

This clonotype came up many times. The chain links TRBV25-1 to TRBJ2-2, with 8 bases aligning to TRBD2. Germline V gene lookup returns CDR1 MGHDK and CDR2 SYGVNS. The CDR3 length is 15 residues. Trimming cost V 5 bases and J 12 bases; bases outside gene matches: 14. The CDR3 loop reads CASSLSGTGRFQLFF. In nucleotides, the CDR3 is TGTGCCAGCAGTCTTAGCGGGACTGGGCGCTTCCAGCTGTTTTTT.